The 21 T cell receptor beta chains in this list originate from one sample, sequenced in a study of T-cell reconstitution after alpha-beta-depleted transplantation in children. Unique molecular identifiers were incorporated during preparation of the TCRbeta library. TCRdb independently ran MiXCR on the PCR reads; one entry per CDR3 protein. The sample carries around 370,000 distinct CDR3 sequences, around 15% recorded once. Sequencing used PBMCs, mostly from graft donor cells, obtained 360 days after TCRalphabeta/CD19-depleted stem cell transplant. These receptors all come from a male patient aged 2 to 9 who had a stem cell transplant for acute lymphoblastic leukemia, so the T cells may come from the graft donor.

This clonotype has just a few counts. The V call is TRBV7-2, the J call TRBJ1-6; possible D gene TRBD1, 6 bases. V lost 5 bases and J 7 bases, leaving 12 bases between the germline ends. CDR1 SGHTA and CDR2 FQGNSA come from the germline V gene. The CDR3 length is 14 residues. CDR3 in amino acids: CASSLTGPNSPLHF. In DNA form, the CDR3 reads TGTGCCAGCAGCCTCACAGGGCCCAATTCACCCCTCCACTTT.

This clonotype was counted between two and nine times. V and J are TRBV5-5 and TRBJ2-1; D gene ambiguous. This CDR3 region has 15 residues. V was clipped by 1 base and J by 4 bases, with 12 bases between them. Germline assignment: CDR1 SGHKS and CDR2 YYEKEE (reference sequence). The CDR3 DNA reads as TGTGCCAGCAGCTTGCGTACCTCCGCATACAATGAGCAGTTCTTC. This gives the protein CASSLRTSAYNEQFF.

The rearrangement joins TRBV14 to TRBJ2-1; no clear D. Germline CDR1 is SGHDN and CDR2 is FVKESK. The CDR3 sequence is 13 residues long. The V gene lost 4 bases and the J gene lost 2 bases, with 6 bases spanning the gap. As DNA, the CDR3 is TGTGCCAGCAGCCCACAGCCCTACAATGAGCAGTTCTTC. It specifies CASSPQPYNEQFF.

On this clonotype: The junction differs from germline at one of its ends, possibly a read error. V usage is TRBV7-7 and J usage is TRBJ2-2; 9 bases map to TRBD2. Germline CDR1 and CDR2: SSHAT and FNYEAQ (reference sequence). This CDR3 contains 16 residues. CDR3 coding DNA: TGTGCTAGCAGCCCCCGGACTAGCGCGAACACCGGGGAGCTGTTTTTT. Protein: CASSPRTSANTGELFF.

J is TRBJ2-7 and V is TRBV27, with TRBD1 matching 9 bases. The V segment lost 6 bases and the J segment 5 bases; nucleotides outside the gene matches: 11. The V gene's germline CDR1 is MNHEY and CDR2 SMNVEV (reference sequence). CDR3 length equals 15 residues. CDR3 sequence reads: CASRMTAGTGNEQYF. The CDR3 coding sequence is TGTGCCAGCAGGATGACCGCCGGGACAGGGAACGAGCAGTACTTC.

The chain joins TRBV27 to TRBJ1-5; TRBD1 is a possible D gene (6 bases). Germline V CDR1 and CDR2: MNHEY, SMNVEV (reference sequence). CDR3 size: 17 residues. V was cut by 5 bases and J by 2 bases, with 19 bases left in between. CDR3 in amino acids: CASSPSVRGSGNQPQHF. The CDR3 DNA is TGTGCCAGCAGTCCGAGTGTCAGGGGAAGTGGCAATCAGCCCCAGCATTTT.

This clonotype was seen ten or more times. V and J are TRBV4-2 and TRBJ2-1, with 11 bases lining up with TRBD2. The germline V gene encodes CDR1 LGHNA and CDR2 YNFKEQ. The length of the CDR3 is 15 residues. The junction had 4 bases not matched to a gene; V was cut back by 2 bases and J by 7 bases. The CDR3 nucleotides are TGTGCCAGCAGCCAAACTAGCGGGAGTATAAATGAGCAGTTCTTC. It yields the protein CASSQTSGSINEQFF.

The V and J genes are TRBV11-2 and TRBJ2-1; 9 nucleotides match TRBD2. The germline V gene has CDR1 SGHAT and CDR2 FQNNGV. Trimming took 0 bases from V and 9 from J; bases not matched to a gene: 12. The CDR3 has 17 residues. CDR3 coding DNA: TGTGCCAGCAGCTTAGAGACTAGCGGAGTACGGGGGGGTGAGCAGTTCTTC. Its protein product is CASSLETSGVRGGEQFF.

The sample holds a few counts of this clonotype. DNA for the CDR3: TGTGCCAGCAGGGGACAGGCGTTCCTCAATGAGCAGTTCTTC. Protein sequence: CASRGQAFLNEQFF. The chain uses TRBV28 and TRBJ2-1, with 8 bases matching TRBD1. The CDR3 runs 14 residues. CDR1 MDHEN and CDR2 SYDVKM come from the germline V gene. With 6 bases clipped from V and 6 bases from J, the junction kept 7 bases outside the gene matches.

The chain employs TRBV28 and TRBJ2-3; 7 positions match TRBD2. The CDR3 is 15 residues long. Trimming took 3 bases from V and 3 from J; bases not matched to a gene: 6. CDR1 and CDR2 from the germline V gene are MDHEN and SYDVKM. The CDR3 sequence: CASSLGGRATDTQYF. The CDR3 nucleotides are TGTGCCAGCAGTTTGGGAGGGAGGGCTACAGATACGCAGTATTTT.

This clonotype was found a few times. The chain couples TRBV12-3 or TRBV12-4 to TRBJ2-2; unclear D gene. The CDR3 sequence is 17 residues long. V lost 6 bases and J lost 2, with 19 bases in between. Written as DNA, the CDR3 is TGTGCCAGCAGCCCCTTTCCGTCTTTACGTAACACCGGGGAGCTGTTTTTT. Protein: CASSPFPSLRNTGELFF.

CDR3 sequence (DNA): TGTGCCTGGAGTGTTCTTGGCACAGATACGCAGTATTTT. Its protein product is CAWSVLGTDTQYF. V gene TRBV30 combines with J gene TRBJ2-3; D call uncertain. The germline V gene encodes CDR1 GTSNPN and CDR2 SVGIG (reference sequence). The CDR3 has 13 residues. Between the trimmed V and J ends, which lost 0 bases and 1 base, there was a span of 5 bases.

This clonotype turned up a few times. The V call is TRBV20-1, the J call TRBJ1-2, with D unclear. The germline gives CDR1 DFQATT, CDR2 SNEGSKA (reference sequence). Trimming took 6 bases from V and 0 from J, leaving 8 bases between them. This CDR3 is 12 amino acids long. The CDR3 is CSAPAANYGYTF. The DNA of the CDR3 is TGCAGTGCCCCCGCAGCTAACTATGGCTACACCTTC.

On this clonotype itself: A much larger clonotype is one base distant, so this may be a read error. V and J are TRBV5-1 and TRBJ2-3; no clear D gene. Germline V gene data show CDR1 as SGHRS and CDR2 as YFSETQ. The CDR3 runs to 12 residues. The CDR3 spells CASSIPTDTRYF. The CDR3 DNA is TGCGCCAGCAGCATACCCACAGATACGCGGTATTTT.

This chain uses TRBV4-1 with TRBJ2-3, with D unclear. V was clipped by 0 bases and J by 3 bases, with 13 bases between them. The CDR3 sequence is 16 residues long. CDR1 is MGHRA and CDR2 is YSYEKL in the germline V gene. The CDR3 sequence is CASSQEPDPLTDTQYF. In DNA form, the CDR3 reads TGCGCCAGCAGCCAAGAACCGGATCCGCTTACAGATACGCAGTATTTT.

V is TRBV20-1 and J is TRBJ1-1; 10 nucleotides match TRBD1. The CDR3 length is 15 residues. J lost 0 bases, V lost 1 base, and 2 bases had no gene match. CDR1 is DFQATT, CDR2 SNEGSKA, per germline (reference sequence). The CDR3: CSARGGQGLNTEAFF. CDR3 nucleotide sequence: TGCAGTGCTAGAGGGGGACAGGGGCTGAACACTGAAGCTTTCTTT.

In this sample, this clonotype turned up a few times. The rearrangement joins TRBV6-1 to TRBJ2-7, with TRBD2 matching over 14 bases. Germline values: CDR1 MNHNS, CDR2 SASEGT. Trimming removed 5 bases from V and 6 bases from J; junction bases left unmatched: 9. This CDR3 contains 16 residues. The CDR3 protein is CASSHWGLAGEGEQYF. CDR3 DNA sequence: TGTGCCAGCAGTCATTGGGGACTAGCGGGAGAGGGCGAGCAGTACTTC.

This clonotype was observed a handful of times. The rearrangement joins TRBV25-1 to TRBJ2-2, with 11 bases lining up with TRBD1. CDR3 size: 20 residues. Germline V gene sequence: CDR1 MGHDK, CDR2 SYGVNS. The ends lost 11 bases at V and 4 bases at J; junction bases unmatched: 24. The CDR3, as DNA: TGTGCCGCTTCACCGGACAGGGGGCAACGAGCGATTCTGGGCACCGGGGAGCTGTTTTTT. It codes for CAASPDRGQRAILGTGELFF.

In this sample, this clonotype turned up many times. The chain employs TRBV6-5 and TRBJ2-3; 13 bases match TRBD2. Per germline, CDR1 MNHEY and CDR2 SVGAGI. V shed 2 bases and J 0 bases; nucleotides not matched to a gene: 8. This CDR3 comprises 19 residues. The CDR3 spells CASSYIGTSGTSSTDTQYF. The CDR3 nucleotides are TGTGCCAGCAGTTACATTGGGACTAGCGGGACGTCTAGCACAGATACGCAGTATTTT.

In this sample, this clonotype turned up a few times. This rearrangement joins TRBV30 to TRBJ2-7; D call uncertain. Germline V gives CDR1 GTSNPN, CDR2 SVGIG (reference sequence). V was pared by 3 bases and J by 0 bases, with 15 bases between. The CDR3 sequence is 15 residues long. The CDR3: CAWSPPMGLSYEQYF. CDR3 in DNA: TGTGCCTGGAGCCCTCCTATGGGCCTCTCCTACGAGCAGTACTTC.

The V call is TRBV7-9, the J call TRBJ2-5, with TRBD1 identical over 8 bases. The germline V gene encodes CDR1 SEHNR and CDR2 FQNEAQ (reference sequence). After removal of 5 bases from V and 1 base from J, the junction contained 6 bases not matched to a gene. The CDR3 consists of 15 residues. The CDR3 loop is CASSRQGQIQETQYF. CDR3 DNA sequence: TGTGCCAGCAGCCGACAGGGGCAAATCCAAGAGACCCAGTACTTC.